This entry features one T cell receptor beta chain sequence. Its antigen is still unknown. This entry belongs to a study of cytomegalovirus exposure and HLA in healthy donors. The V and J ends lost 0 bases and 8 bases, in that order; junction bases with no gene match: 6. The CDR3 extends over 15 amino acids. From germline, CDR1 is SGHAT and CDR2 FQNNGV. The PCR had 60 Vbeta and 13 Jbeta primers. The assay was immunoSEQ multiplex PCR, and TCRdb's table has in-frame clones only and misses some. The repertoire holds around 190,000 clones, with less than 80% as singletons. Whole-study results and caveats: It was in a later analysis that TCR association rates were seen to vary by HLA locus, highest for DRB1 and lowest for HLA-C. Analyses of presence and absence presupposed an approximately uniform sequencing depth across donors. The authors considered a cluster of highly shared sequence variants likely to be a sequencing artifact. There were 164 TCR beta chains listed as cytomegalovirus-associated.

The J gene is TRBJ2-1, the V gene TRBV11-2; 8 bases agree with TRBD2. This TCR was recovered from a woman in her 30s in good health and CMV-seropositive. Sample: PBMCs. The CDR3 DNA is TGTGCCAGCAGCTTAGATCCGACTAGCGTTCATGAGCAGTTCTTC. This translates into CASSLDPTSVHEQFF. The variable domain in full, completed from reference TRBV11-2 and TRBJ2-1, reads EAGVAQSPRYKIIEKRQSVAFWCNPISGHATLYWYQQILGQGPKLLIQFQNNGVVDDSQLPKDRFSAERLKGVDSTLKIQPAKLEDSAVYLCASSLDPTSVHEQFFGPGTRLTVL.